This T cell receptor (beta chain) stems from a study of CD8+ T cells in alopecia areata (dated 2018 in TCRdb). Context from the whole study: Treated patients were enrolled in an open-label pilot trial of oral tofacitinib at 5 to 10 mg twice daily for moderate-to-severe alopecia areata. RNA was obtained with the PAXgene miRNA kit for fixed scalp, the miRNeasy kit for PBMCs, and the RNeasy kit for mouse skin. Amplification of TCRbeta CDR3 regions was done by immunoSEQ multiplex PCR using 35 Vbeta forward primers and 13 Jbeta reverse primers. The SALT score, which quantifies the percentage of affected scalp surface area, was used to measure disease severity in treated patients. Clonality in the scalp was compared among normal scalp (n=4), patchy alopecia areata scalp (n=8), and alopecia totalis/universalis scalp (n=8). High-throughput TCRbeta sequencing was used to examine T cell clonal expansion in alopecia areata in both the C3H/HeJ mouse model and human patients. Tofacitinib was administered for 6 to 18 months, and 6 months of follow-up off drug were then conducted to assess delayed response and recurrence. In humans, TCRbeta sequencing was performed on scalp tissue and on sorted CD4+ and CD8+ peripheral blood T cells from healthy controls and from patients with patchy or totalis/universalis alopecia areata. Tofacitinib-treated patients had biopsies at baseline and at 4 and 24 weeks of treatment, with a later scalp biopsy in several patients. Study-level results and caveats: Resident alphabeta T cells in normal human skin are also sequenced, complicating scalp TCR repertoire analysis, unlike mouse skin dominated by gammadelta T cells. Higher clonality and more expanded CD8+ clones were observed in lesional scalp than in normal scalp, particularly in alopecia totalis/universalis, a finding suggestive of antigenic drive. Shared TCR sequences between patients were less evident than in mice, which may be partly attributable to HLA diversity in the patient population. Because the treated cohort was small and included a single nonresponder, larger studies are needed to assess links between baseline CD8+ expansion and response. During tofacitinib treatment, many expanded lesional clones remained in scalp and blood, and this persistence may partly explain relapse after treatment is stopped. With tofacitinib, both scalp clonality and the number of expanded CD8+ clones among the top 100 scalp clones went down significantly.

The CDR3 runs 15 amino acids, cysteine and phenylalanine included. Of the read, only the CDR3 DNA is kept; its 45 bases are in frame from base 1. Relative to germline, V is 5 bases shorter and J is 3 bases shorter, with 17 bases between their ends. As encoded in the germline V gene, CDR1 is SGHAT while CDR2 is FQNNGV. The meaning of the sample's time point label: 20 to 30 weeks on oral tofacitinib. Read against the paper, the sample's treatment or condition label means: oral pan-JAK inhibitor, 5-10 mg twice daily. Lesional scalp punch biopsies and peripheral blood were obtained from alopecia areata patients. PBMCs were isolated by density centrifugation and stained for CD3, CD4 and CD8, after which CD4+ and CD8+ T cells were sorted on a FACSAria. Libraries were prepared through the immunoSEQ multiplex PCR assay. RNA was extracted from all samples and reverse transcribed into cDNA as template for TCR sequencing. SuperScript III was used for first-strand cDNA synthesis, primed with a 2:1 mix of oligo-dT and random hexamers. Amplification bias was assessed with a synthetic immune receptor repertoire, and residual bias was removed computationally. Under the source paper's analysis protocol: Raw reads were preprocessed for error removal, and CDR3 was defined according to IMGT conventions as running from the conserved cysteine to phenylalanine. Clonality was computed by normalizing Shannon entropy by log2 of the number of productive unique TCRs and subtracting the result from 1. CD4 or CD8 identity of scalp clones was inferred by cross-referencing scalp TCRbeta sequences with sorted blood CD4 and CD8 repertoires. The clones in this table, taken by TCRdb from immuneACCESS, are in-frame only. Not every clone is retained; where verified, under half of the shortfall comes from an unresolved V gene, and the cause of the rest is unknown. V, J and clone size are those of that table, while D and trimming were read from the DNA. The sample table contains some 200,000 clones; only one count was recorded for roughly 61% of them. The top ten clonotypes cover about 12% of the sample.

This clone was recorded only once. Its antigen is currently not known. No quality values exist for individual bases; no much larger clone is one base distant. This material consisted of CD8+ T cells sorted from blood, taken at week 24, from a patient treated with tofacitinib. The receptor's source is a human donor with alopecia areata. This sequence uses TRBV11-2 and TRBJ2-7; TRBD2 is a possible D gene, resting on 7 matching bases. The CDR3 sequence is CASSGTGGPFYEQYF. In nucleotides, the sequence is TGTGCCAGCAGCGGCACGGGGGGCCCGTTCTACGAGCAGTACTTC.